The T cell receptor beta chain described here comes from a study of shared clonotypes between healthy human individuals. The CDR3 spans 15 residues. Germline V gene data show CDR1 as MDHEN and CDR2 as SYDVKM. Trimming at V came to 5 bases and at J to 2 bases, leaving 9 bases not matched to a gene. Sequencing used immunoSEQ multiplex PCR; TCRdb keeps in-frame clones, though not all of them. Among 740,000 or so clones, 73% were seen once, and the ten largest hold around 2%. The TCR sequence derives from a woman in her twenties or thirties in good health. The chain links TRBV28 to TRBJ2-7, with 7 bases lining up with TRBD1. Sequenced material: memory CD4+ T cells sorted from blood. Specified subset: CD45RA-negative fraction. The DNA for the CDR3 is TGTGCCAGCAGTCCCCCAGGGGGTGGGGCCTACGAGCAGTACTTC. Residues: CASSPPGGGAYEQYF.